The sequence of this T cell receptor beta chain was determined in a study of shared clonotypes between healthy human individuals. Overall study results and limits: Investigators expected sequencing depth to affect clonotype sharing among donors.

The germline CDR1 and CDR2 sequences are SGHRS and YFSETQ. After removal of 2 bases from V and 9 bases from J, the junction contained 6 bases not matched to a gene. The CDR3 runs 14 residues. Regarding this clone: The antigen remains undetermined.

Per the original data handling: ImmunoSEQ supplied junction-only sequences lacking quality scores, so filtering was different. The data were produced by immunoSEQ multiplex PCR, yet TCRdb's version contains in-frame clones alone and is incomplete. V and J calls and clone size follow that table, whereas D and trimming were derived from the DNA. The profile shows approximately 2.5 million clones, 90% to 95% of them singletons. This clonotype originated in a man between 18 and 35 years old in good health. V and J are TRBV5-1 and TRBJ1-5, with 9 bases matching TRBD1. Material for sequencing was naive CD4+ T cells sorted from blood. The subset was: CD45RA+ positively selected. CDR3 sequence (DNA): TGCGCCAGCAGCTTCGGACAGGGGAGGTGGCCCCAGCATTTT. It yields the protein CASSFGQGRWPQHF.